Described below is a single TCR beta chain sequence and its context. The antigen remains unidentified. Sequencing was performed with immunoSEQ multiplex PCR; in TCRdb, only in-frame clones are kept and a portion is missing. The sample lists some 49,000 clones; approximately 84% were seen once. As for time point: recipient sample about 28 days before transplant, after cytoreduction. The data are from a study of T cell clonotyping in hematopoietic cell transplantation. For the study at large: Recipient samples before transplant were obtained post-cytoreduction. General study results and limits: Higher Inverse Simpson Index values in graft donor and pretransplant recipient predicted broader posttransplant TCR diversity.

The starting material was peripheral blood mononuclear cells, obtained before stem cell transplant. This receptor was identified in a man in his sixties with biphenotypic leukemia. Some clones in this sample may be carry-over from other donors' samples.

This chain's CDR3 is CASSRLNRAQETQYF. The DNA of the CDR3 is TGTGCCAGCAGCCGACTAAACAGGGCGCAAGAGACCCAGTACTTC. The rearrangement uses TRBV6-5 and TRBJ2-5; D is possibly TRBD1 (6 bases). CDR3 length: 15 residues. V lost 6 bases and J lost 2, with 16 bases in between. Germline assignment: CDR1 MNHEY and CDR2 SVGAGI.